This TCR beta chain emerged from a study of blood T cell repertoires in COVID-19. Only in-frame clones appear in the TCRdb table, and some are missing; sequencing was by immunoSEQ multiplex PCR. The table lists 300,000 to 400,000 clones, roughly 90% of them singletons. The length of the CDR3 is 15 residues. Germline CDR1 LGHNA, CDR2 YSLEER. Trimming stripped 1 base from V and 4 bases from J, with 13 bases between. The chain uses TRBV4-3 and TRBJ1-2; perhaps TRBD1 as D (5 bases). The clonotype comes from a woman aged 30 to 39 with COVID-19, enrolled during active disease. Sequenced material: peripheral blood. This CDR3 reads CASSQGLRASYGYTF. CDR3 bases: TGCGCCAGCAGCCAAGGGCTCAGGGCAAGCTATGGCTACACCTTC.